This TCR beta chain was sequenced for a study of T cell changes during pregnancy in multiple sclerosis. Germline assignment: CDR1 KGHSH and CDR2 LQKENI. The CDR3 is 15 amino acids. V gave up 4 bases and J gave up 6 bases; unmatched junction bases: 7. The protocol was immunoSEQ multiplex PCR, while the TCRdb copy is restricted to in-frame clones and leaves out a portion. This sample yields approximately 30,000 clones, of which approximately 88% are seen a single time; roughly 10% belongs to the top ten. The sequence was obtained from a female donor with multiple sclerosis, enrolled in a pregnancy study. This specimen consisted of CD8+ T cells from peripheral blood mononuclear cells, obtained in the first trimester of pregnancy. The chain carries TRBV18 and TRBJ2-1; 9 bases are a match to TRBD1. As DNA, the CDR3 is TGTGCCAGCTCACTTGGGACAGGGTCGGGCAATGAGCAGTTCTTC. Its protein product is CASSLGTGSGNEQFF. The full variable domain, its missing parts supplied by reference TRBV18 and TRBJ2-1, is NAGVMQNPRHLVRRRGQEARLRCSPMKGHSHVYWYRQLPEEGLKFMVYLQKENIIDESGMPKERFSAEFPKEGPSILRIQQVVRGDSAAYFCASSLGTGSGNEQFFGPGTRLTVL.